This T cell receptor beta chain was identified in a study of shared T cell receptors in the human thymus. Germline V gene data show CDR1 as SGHRS and CDR2 as YFSETQ. This CDR3 has 14 residues. Trimming pared 8 bases from V and 2 bases from J, leaving 15 bases between. Sequenced by immunoSEQ multiplex PCR; TCRdb stores in-frame clones only, minus some. The sample records 550,000 to 800,000 clones, 80% to 90% being singletons. These data were also reused for a study on human thymus T cells.

The sequencing input was thymocytes. This chain links TRBV5-1 with TRBJ2-3, with D maybe TRBD2 (7 bases). This receptor was identified in a girl less than two years old with a congenital heart defect. The CDR3 loop is CASEAGATTDTQYF. The CDR3 nucleotides are TGCGCCAGTGAGGCGGGGGCAACCACAGATACGCAGTATTTT.